The 28 T cell receptor beta chains below all came from one sample that was sequenced in a study of CD8 T cells in ankylosing spondylitis. Using its own MiXCR run on the 5' RACE reads, TCRdb lists one record per CDR3 protein. The sample shows about 150,000 distinct CDR3 sequences, approximately 48% of them seen only once. The sequencing input was synovial fluid, either unsorted or a sorted T cell fraction (not recorded which). All receptors come from a male donor with ankylosing spondylitis.

The chain carries TRBV6-1 and TRBJ2-3; 8 positions agree with TRBD1. The germline gives CDR1 MNHNS, CDR2 SASEGT. CDR3 length: 15 amino acids. V trimming: 5 bases; J trimming: 11 bases; junction bases outside the gene matches: 15. CDR3 sequence reads: CASSRGTGSGGGQYF. The CDR3 DNA follows: TGTGCCAGCAGTCGGGGGACAGGTTCCGGGGGTGGGCAGTATTTT.

The V gene is TRBV5-1, the J gene TRBJ1-6, with D uncertain. CDR1 is SGHRS, CDR2 YFSETQ, per germline. The length of the CDR3 is 13 residues. The V end lost 1 base, the J end lost 9 bases, and 8 bases lay between the germline ends. CDR3 residues: CASSLYGVSPLHF. Written as DNA, the CDR3 is TGCGCCAGCAGCTTGTACGGGGTTTCACCCCTCCACTTT.

This chain joins TRBV5-1 and TRBJ1-6; 7 nucleotides agree with TRBD1. Per the germline V gene, CDR1 is SGHRS and CDR2 is YFSETQ. This CDR3 has 15 residues. The ends lost 4 bases at V and 6 bases at J; junction bases unmatched: 7. CDR3 protein: CASSPRDRPNSPLHF. The CDR3 DNA reads as TGCGCCAGCAGCCCTCGGGACAGACCTAATTCACCCCTCCACTTT.

The chain joins TRBV2 to TRBJ2-2; D unclear. The V gene's germline CDR1 is SNHLY and CDR2 FYNNEI. This CDR3 spans 12 amino acids. Trimming removed 2 bases at V and 6 bases at J, with 4 bases between. CDR3 coding DNA: TGTGCCAGCAGTGAATGGGCCGGGGAGCTGTTTTTT. This gives the protein CASSEWAGELFF.

This clonotype was observed a few times. This chain joins TRBV16 and TRBJ1-1; D gene unclear. This CDR3 has 13 amino acids. Germline V CDR1 and CDR2: KGHSY, FQNENV. Trimming removed 4 bases at V and 7 bases at J, with 13 bases between. DNA for the CDR3: TGTGCCAGCAGCCCTGTCGCACAGTTTGAAGCTTTCTTT. It specifies CASSPVAQFEAFF. Filled out from reference TRBV16 and TRBJ1-1, the complete variable domain reads GEEVAQTPKHLVRGEGQKAKLYCAPIKGHSYVFWYQQVLKNEFKFLISFQNENVFDETGMPKERFSAKCLPNSPCSLEIQATKLEDSAVYFCASSPVAQFEAFFGQGTRLTVV.

The chain combines TRBV9 with TRBJ2-7; TRBD1 might be the D (7 bases). V was cut by 0 bases and J by 5 bases, with 15 bases left in between. CDR1 and CDR2 (germline): SGDLS, YYNGEE. The CDR3 is made up of 15 amino acids. The CDR3 bases are TGTGCCAGCAGCGTAGGGGGACAGCCGGGGGACGAGCAGTACTTC. This codes for CASSVGGQPGDEQYF.

This clonotype showed up just a few times. The chain has TRBV11-2 and TRBJ1-1; D remains ambiguous. The CDR3 loop spans 12 amino acids. Germline CDR1 and CDR2: SGHAT and FQNNGV. V lost 3 bases and J 3 bases, leaving 5 bases between the germline ends. CDR3 sequence: CASSFMDTEAFF. CDR3 DNA: TGTGCCAGCAGCTTCATGGACACTGAAGCTTTCTTT.

Only a few counts were recorded for this clonotype. The rearrangement links TRBV12-3 or TRBV12-4 to TRBJ1-5; D unclear. This CDR3 spans 13 amino acids. The V gene lost 1 base and the J gene lost 4 bases, with 5 bases spanning the gap. The chain's CDR3 is CASSLGANQPQHF. In nucleotides, the CDR3 is TGTGCCAGCAGTTTAGGCGCGAATCAGCCCCAGCATTTT.

The CDR3 sequence is CASSLDRGGETQYF. The CDR3 DNA sequence: TGCGCCAGCAGCTTGGACAGGGGTGGGGAGACCCAGTACTTC. The V gene is TRBV5-1, the J gene TRBJ2-5; 7 bases align to TRBD1. Germline loops: CDR1 SGHRS, CDR2 YFSETQ. After removal of 0 bases from V and 5 bases from J, the junction contained 4 bases not matched to a gene. This CDR3 comprises 14 residues.

V and J are TRBV28 and TRBJ1-5; 10 nucleotides match TRBD1. Germline loops: CDR1 MDHEN, CDR2 SYDVKM. Trimming at V came to 3 bases and at J to 0 bases, leaving 8 bases not matched to a gene. CDR3 length equals 18 residues. The CDR3 DNA reads as TGTGCCAGCAGTTTGGGGACAGGGGATGTCTATAGCAATCAGCCCCAGCATTTT. Translated: CASSLGTGDVYSNQPQHF.

The rearrangement uses TRBV5-1 and TRBJ1-2, with D possibly being TRBD1 (5 bases). CDR1 is SGHRS, CDR2 YFSETQ, per germline. This CDR3 spans 15 amino acids. V gave up 1 base and J gave up 4 bases, with 14 bases separating them. CDR3 sequence: CASSLRLRGTYGYTF. The DNA for the CDR3 is TGCGCCAGCAGCTTGAGGTTGCGGGGCACCTATGGCTACACCTTC.

This clonotype occurred many times. The J gene is TRBJ2-1, the V gene TRBV5-6, with D possibly TRBD1 on 6 matching bases. Germline CDR1 is SGHDT and CDR2 is YYEEEE. Trimming stripped 4 bases from V and 3 bases from J, with 11 bases between. The CDR3 has 14 residues. Here the CDR3 DNA reads TGTGCCAGCAGCCTAAACAGGGACTACAATGAGCAGTTCTTC. Residues: CASSLNRDYNEQFF.

The chain employs TRBV4-2 and TRBJ1-5, with TRBD1 as a possible D gene (6 bases). This CDR3 has 16 residues. The V end was cut by 3 bases, the J end by 3 bases, with 15 bases between. The germline V gene encodes CDR1 LGHNA and CDR2 YNFKEQ. This CDR3 is CASSQWGAGFNQPQHF. Here the CDR3 DNA reads TGTGCCAGCAGCCAGTGGGGGGCAGGGTTCAATCAGCCCCAGCATTTT.

This clonotype was counted a few times. V usage is TRBV20-1 and J usage is TRBJ2-1; 11 nucleotides line up with TRBD2. Germline V gene sequence: CDR1 DFQATT, CDR2 SNEGSKA (reference sequence). The CDR3 loop spans 14 amino acids. J was trimmed by 10 bases and V by 6 bases; bases with no gene match: 11. The CDR3 is CSAAGTSGLEEQFF. CDR3 nucleotides: TGCAGTGCCGCAGGGACTAGCGGCCTGGAGGAGCAGTTCTTC.

V and J are TRBV7-8 and TRBJ2-2; the D is unclear. V shed 5 bases and J shed 5 bases, with 9 bases lying between them. CDR1 and CDR2 from the germline V gene are SGHVS and FQNEAQ. The length of the CDR3 is 13 residues. Written as DNA, the CDR3 is TGTGCCAGCAGCCACCTCCTGACCGGGGAGCTGTTTTTT. Translating gives CASSHLLTGELFF.

This clonotype was recorded a few times. The chain is built from TRBV4-3 and TRBJ1-2; D not certain. V was trimmed by 0 bases and J by 8 bases, leaving 10 bases between them. Germline CDR1 LGHNA, CDR2 YSLEER. The CDR3 spans 13 residues. This CDR3 is CASSQDRGYGYTF. The CDR3 DNA is TGCGCCAGCAGCCAAGACCGGGGATACGGCTACACCTTC.

The chain combines TRBV5-1 with TRBJ1-6; the D gene is possibly TRBD1 (5 bases). The CDR3 has 16 amino acids. V lost 0 bases, J lost 9 bases, and 16 bases lay in between. CDR1 SGHRS and CDR2 YFSETQ come from the germline V gene. The CDR3 loop is CASSLGGDLIGSPLHF. CDR3 nucleotides: TGCGCCAGCAGCTTGGGGGGGGACCTAATTGGTTCACCCCTCCACTTT.

In this sample, this clonotype turned up a few times. This chain links TRBV12-3 or TRBV12-4 with TRBJ2-2, with D possibly being TRBD1 (5 bases). The CDR3 consists of 15 residues. V gave up 5 bases and J gave up 0 bases, with 10 bases separating them. Here the CDR3 DNA reads TGTGCCAGCAGTCGAAGGGGCACGAACACCGGGGAGCTGTTTTTT. This translates into CASSRRGTNTGELFF.

This clonotype has a count of ten or more. The gene calls are TRBV30 and TRBJ2-7; perhaps TRBD1 as D (6 bases). The CDR3 totals 17 residues. Trimming cost V 1 base and J 3 bases, with 22 bases left between them. Germline lookup yields CDR1 GTSNPN and CDR2 SVGIG (reference sequence). The CDR3 DNA reads as TGTGCCTGGAGTGGGGGGCCCCTAGACAGGCCAGACTACGAGCAGTACTTC. It specifies CAWSGGPLDRPDYEQYF.

For the CDR3, the DNA is TGTGCCAGCAGTCGACGGGACCCGATGTACAATGAGCAGTTCTTC. This translates into CASSRRDPMYNEQFF. The V gene is TRBV12-3 or TRBV12-4, the J gene TRBJ2-1, with D possibly being TRBD1 or TRBD2 (5 bases each). Trimming removed 5 bases from V and 4 bases from J, with 15 bases in between. The CDR3 is 15 amino acids.

The rearrangement links TRBV19 to TRBJ2-1; D ambiguous. V lost 4 bases and J 6 bases, leaving 10 bases between the germline ends. The CDR3 is 13 residues long. The germline CDR1 and CDR2 sequences are LNHDA and SQIVND (reference sequence). The chain's CDR3 is CASSRLSVNEQFF. CDR3 nucleotides: TGTGCCAGTAGTAGATTATCGGTCAATGAGCAGTTCTTC.

The table lists this clonotype with a few counts. The chain combines TRBV12-3 or TRBV12-4 with TRBJ1-1, with 10 positions matching TRBD1. This CDR3 is built from 16 residues. V shed 2 bases, J shed 4 bases, and the junction held 7 bases outside the gene matches. CDR3 residues: CASSLSGTGVGTEAFF. In nucleotides, the CDR3 is TGTGCCAGCAGTTTATCGGGGACAGGGGTGGGCACTGAAGCTTTCTTT.

The chain joins TRBV2 to TRBJ2-3, with D possibly being TRBD2 (6 bases). V was pared by 8 bases and J by 1 base, with 13 bases between. Germline-derived CDR1 and CDR2 are SNHLY and FYNNEI. The CDR3 covers 14 residues. CDR3 in amino acids: CASEERGGTDTQYF. As DNA, the CDR3 is TGTGCCAGCGAGGAACGCGGGGGCACAGATACGCAGTATTTT. Full variable domain (remainder filled in from reference TRBV2 and TRBJ2-3): EPEVTQTPSHQVTQMGQEVILRCVPISNHLYFYWYRQILGQKVEFLVSFYNNEISEKSEIFDDQFSVERPDGSNFTLKIRSTKLEDSAMYFCASEERGGTDTQYFGPGTRLTVL.

V is TRBV23-1 and J is TRBJ2-6; 9 bases map to TRBD1. TRBV23-1 is given ORF status, its function remaining uncertain. After removal of 0 bases from V and 0 bases from J, the junction contained 9 bases not matched to a gene. This CDR3 is 20 amino acids long. This CDR3 reads CASSQSQGDRVYSGANVLTF. CDR3 coding DNA: TGCGCCAGCAGTCAATCGCAAGGGGACAGGGTGTACTCTGGGGCCAACGTCCTGACTTTC.

The table lists this clonotype with a few counts. The chain combines TRBV6-2 or TRBV6-3 with TRBJ2-5; D is unclear. CDR1 is MNHEY, CDR2 SVGEGT, per germline. The V gene lost 2 bases and the J gene lost 1 base, with 11 bases spanning the gap. This CDR3 is 15 amino acids long. The CDR3 bases are TGTGCCAGCAGTTACAGCCCCGACTCCCAAGAGACCCAGTACTTC. This gives the protein CASSYSPDSQETQYF.

The rearrangement links TRBV7-2 to TRBJ2-5; TRBD1 matches 7 bases. Germline loops: CDR1 SGHTA, CDR2 FQGNSA. The CDR3 spans 13 residues. J gave up 5 bases and V 6 bases, and 6 bases lay outside the gene matches. The CDR3 nucleotides are TGTGCCAGCAGAAACAGGGGCGGGGAGACCCAGTACTTC. Protein product: CASRNRGGETQYF.

This clonotype was observed a few times. The chain recombines TRBV27 with TRBJ2-7; no reliable D call. The CDR3 covers 11 residues. Germline V gene data show CDR1 as MNHEY and CDR2 as SMNVEV (reference sequence). The V end lost 6 bases, the J end lost 3 bases, and 6 bases lay between the germline ends. The CDR3 is CASRRNYEQYF. The CDR3 DNA sequence: TGTGCCAGCAGAAGGAACTACGAGCAGTACTTC.

This clonotype was observed at least ten times. The chain has TRBV7-7 and TRBJ2-1, with 7 bases aligning to TRBD2. Per germline, CDR1 SSHAT and CDR2 FNYEAQ (reference sequence). Trimming took 1 base from V and 8 from J; bases not matched to a gene: 5. The CDR3 consists of 14 residues. CDR3 loop: CASSLVAGADEQFF. As DNA, the CDR3 is TGTGCCAGCAGCTTAGTTGCGGGAGCGGATGAGCAGTTCTTC.